A selection of T cell receptor beta chains follows, all from one sample in a study of T cell repertoires in cytomegalovirus infection. No cognate antigen is known for these TCRs. TCRdb reprocessed the reads with MiXCR, giving one entry per CDR3 protein. The data contain 300,000 to 400,000 distinct CDR3 sequences, approximately 32% of them singletons. Sequenced here: cultured PBMCs, sampled from culture after CMV antigen stimulation. The source is a human donor in good health (CMV status not recorded). Some clones in this sample may be carry-over from other donors' samples. The CDR3 runs from the conserved cysteine through the conserved F or W. D genes are given only for firm matches. A row's size may be missing; if present it is once, few, many or a size class.

d_gene	v_gene	j_gene	abundance	CDR3nt	CDR3aa
.	TRBV4-1	TRBJ2-7	few	TGCGCCAGCAGCGTACGCAACTCCTACGAGCAGTACTTC	CASSVRNSYEQYF
.	TRBV20-1	TRBJ1-5	many	TGCAGTGCCCTACAGGGAGCCTCCAATCAGCCCCAGCATTTT	CSALQGASNQPQHF
.	TRBV7-6	TRBJ2-7	.	TGTGCCAGCAGCTTAGCTGGAACTCCTGGGTCCTACGAGCAGTACTTC	CASSLAGTPGSYEQYF
.	TRBV20-1	TRBJ2-1	.	TGCAGTGCTAAGCCCTTGGGGCGGGTGTACAATGAGCAGTTCTTC	CSAKPLGRVYNEQFF
TRBD2	TRBV6-5	TRBJ2-3	many	TGTGCCAGCAGTAGATTTAGCGGGAGAAGGAGGAGAATGAGCACAGATACGCAGTATTTT	CASSRFSGRRRRMSTDTQYF
TRBD1	TRBV20-1	TRBJ2-1	.	TGTACCGGAGTGGCAGGGGGCCTCGATGAGCAGTTCTTC	CTGVAGGLDEQFF
.	TRBV4-1	TRBJ1-4	.	TGCGCCAGCAGCCAAACAGGAGGGTCTGAAAAACTGTTTTTT	CASSQTGGSEKLFF
TRBD2	TRBV7-8	TRBJ2-3	few	TGTGCCAGCAGCTTAGGTTCTAGCGGGATGGCGCCCACAGATACGCAGTATTTT	CASSLGSSGMAPTDTQYF
TRBD1	TRBV7-9	TRBJ2-1	few	TGTGCCAGCAGCTCGCGTCACGCGAAGCGAACCGGGACAGTCATCTACAATGAGCAGTTCTTC	CASSSRHAKRTGTVIYNEQFF
.	TRBV2	TRBJ1-1	many	TGTGCCAGCAGAAAGGCCGGGACAAAGAACACTGAAGCTTTCTTT	CASRKAGTKNTEAFF
.	TRBV4-1	TRBJ1-2	.	TGCGCCAGCAGCCAAGATCCGGGGGCGCATGGCTACACCTTC	CASSQDPGAHGYTF
.	TRBV6-1	TRBJ2-7	many	TGTGCCAGCAGTGATTCCGCGGGCTACGAGCAGTACTTC	CASSDSAGYEQYF
TRBD2	TRBV28	TRBJ2-2	many	TGTGCCAGCAGTTTACCGACTAGCGGGACCGGGGAGCTGTTTTTT	CASSLPTSGTGELFF
.	TRBV18	TRBJ1-1	few	TGTGCCAGCTCCTGGGACACAACGGGCACTGAAGCTTTCTTT	CASSWDTTGTEAFF
TRBD1	TRBV23-1	TRBJ1-2	.	TGCGCCAGCAGTCAATCGTTGGACAGGGTTGCTGGCTACACCTTC	CASSQSLDRVAGYTF
.	TRBV10-3	TRBJ1-1	.	TGTGCCATCAACCCCGGGCTCAACACTGAAGCTTTCTTT	CAINPGLNTEAFF
.	TRBV5-1	TRBJ1-1	few	TGCGCCAGCAGCTACCAATACAGGGACGGCACTGAAGCTTTCTTT	CASSYQYRDGTEAFF
.	TRBV19	TRBJ1-4	few	TGTGCCAGTAGTCTCACAGGGTCAGATTTCAGTGAAAAACTGTTTTTT	CASSLTGSDFSEKLFF
.	TRBV5-1	TRBJ2-1	few	TGCGCCAGCAGCCTAGGGGAACCCTCCTACAATGAGCAGTTCTTC	CASSLGEPSYNEQFF
.	TRBV7-8	TRBJ2-7	many	TGTGCCAGCAGCGGACGGGACTTTCGAACCTACGAGCAGTACTTC	CASSGRDFRTYEQYF
.	TRBV27	TRBJ2-6	few	TGTGCCACCTACCGGACCGGGGCCAACGTCCTGACTTTC	CATYRTGANVLTF
.	TRBV27	TRBJ1-2	.	TGTGCCAGCAGGGACTTGGGCGATGGCTACACCTTC	CASRDLGDGYTF
TRBD1	TRBV15	TRBJ1-5	.	TGTGCCACCAGCAGAGATGGGACAGCCTTTGTAGCAGGCAATCAGCCCCAGCATTTT	CATSRDGTAFVAGNQPQHF